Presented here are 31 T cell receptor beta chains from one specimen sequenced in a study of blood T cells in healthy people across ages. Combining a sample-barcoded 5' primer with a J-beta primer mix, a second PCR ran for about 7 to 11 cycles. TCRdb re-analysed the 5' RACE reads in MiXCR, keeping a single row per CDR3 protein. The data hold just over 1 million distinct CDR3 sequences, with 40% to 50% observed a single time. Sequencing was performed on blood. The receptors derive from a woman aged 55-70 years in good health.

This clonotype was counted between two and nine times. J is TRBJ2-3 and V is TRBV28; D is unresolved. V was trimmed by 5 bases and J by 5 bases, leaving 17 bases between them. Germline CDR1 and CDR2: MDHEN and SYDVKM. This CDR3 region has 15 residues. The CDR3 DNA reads TGTGCCAGCAGTATCCAATCCTCCTTAGGAGATACGCAGTATTTT. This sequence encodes CASSIQSSLGDTQYF.

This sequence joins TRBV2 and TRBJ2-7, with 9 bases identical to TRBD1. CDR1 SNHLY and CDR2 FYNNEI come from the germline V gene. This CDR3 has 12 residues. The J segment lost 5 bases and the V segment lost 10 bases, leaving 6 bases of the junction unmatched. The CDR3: CATRDRVDEQYF. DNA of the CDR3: TGTGCCACACGGGACAGGGTGGACGAGCAGTACTTC. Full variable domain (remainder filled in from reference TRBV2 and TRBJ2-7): EPEVTQTPSHQVTQMGQEVILRCVPISNHLYFYWYRQILGQKVEFLVSFYNNEISEKSEIFDDQFSVERPDGSNFTLKIRSTKLEDSAMYFCATRDRVDEQYFGPGTRLTVT.

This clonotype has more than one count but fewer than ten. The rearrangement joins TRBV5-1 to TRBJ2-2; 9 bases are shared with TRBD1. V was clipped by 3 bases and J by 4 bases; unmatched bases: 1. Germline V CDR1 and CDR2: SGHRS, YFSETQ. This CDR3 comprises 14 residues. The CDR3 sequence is CASSWGQGTGELFF. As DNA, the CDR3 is TGCGCCAGCAGCTGGGGACAGGGCACCGGGGAGCTGTTTTTT.

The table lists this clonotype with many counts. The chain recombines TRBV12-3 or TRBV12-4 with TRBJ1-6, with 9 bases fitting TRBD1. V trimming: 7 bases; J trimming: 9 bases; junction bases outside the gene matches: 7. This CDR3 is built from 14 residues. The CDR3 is CASTTGQGGSPLHF. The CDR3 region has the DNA TGTGCCAGCACTACGGGACAGGGAGGTTCACCCCTCCACTTT.

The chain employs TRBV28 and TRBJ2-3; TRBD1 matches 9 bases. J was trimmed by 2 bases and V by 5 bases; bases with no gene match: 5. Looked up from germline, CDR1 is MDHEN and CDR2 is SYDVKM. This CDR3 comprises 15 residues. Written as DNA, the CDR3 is TGTGCCAGCAGTGACCGGGACAGGGACACAGATACGCAGTATTTT. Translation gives CASSDRDRDTDTQYF.

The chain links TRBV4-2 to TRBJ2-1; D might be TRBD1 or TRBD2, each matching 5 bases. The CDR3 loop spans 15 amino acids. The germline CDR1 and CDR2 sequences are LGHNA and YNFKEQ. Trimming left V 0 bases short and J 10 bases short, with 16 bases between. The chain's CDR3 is CASSQDVAREGEQFF. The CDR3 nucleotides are TGTGCCAGCAGCCAAGATGTCGCCCGCGAGGGGGAGCAGTTCTTC.

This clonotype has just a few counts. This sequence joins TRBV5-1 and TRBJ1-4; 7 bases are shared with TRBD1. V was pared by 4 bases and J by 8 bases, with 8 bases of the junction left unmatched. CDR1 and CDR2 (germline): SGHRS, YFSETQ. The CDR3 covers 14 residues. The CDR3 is CASSPQTGNEKLFF. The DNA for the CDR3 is TGCGCCAGCAGCCCGCAGACAGGGAACGAAAAACTGTTTTTT.

The CDR3 region is CASSAGTSGMALGSTDTQYF. CDR3 bases: TGTGCCAGCAGTGCCGGCACTAGCGGGATGGCACTGGGGAGCACAGATACGCAGTATTTT. The chain employs TRBV2 and TRBJ2-3, with 10 bases matching TRBD2. The V segment lost 4 bases and the J segment 0 bases; nucleotides outside the gene matches: 16. The CDR3 spans 20 residues. Germline loops: CDR1 SNHLY, CDR2 FYNNEI.

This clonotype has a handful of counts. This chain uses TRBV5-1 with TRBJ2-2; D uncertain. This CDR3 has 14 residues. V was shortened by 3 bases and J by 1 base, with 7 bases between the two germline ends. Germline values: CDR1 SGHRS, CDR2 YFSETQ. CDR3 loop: CASSWAGNTGELFF. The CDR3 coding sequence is TGCGCCAGCAGCTGGGCCGGGAACACCGGGGAGCTGTTTTTT.

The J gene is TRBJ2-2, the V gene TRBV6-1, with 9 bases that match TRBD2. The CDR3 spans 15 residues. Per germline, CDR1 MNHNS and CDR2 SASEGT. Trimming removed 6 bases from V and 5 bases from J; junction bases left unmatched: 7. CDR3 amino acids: CASRSLAGATGELFF. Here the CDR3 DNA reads TGTGCCAGCAGATCATTAGCGGGAGCAACCGGGGAGCTGTTTTTT.

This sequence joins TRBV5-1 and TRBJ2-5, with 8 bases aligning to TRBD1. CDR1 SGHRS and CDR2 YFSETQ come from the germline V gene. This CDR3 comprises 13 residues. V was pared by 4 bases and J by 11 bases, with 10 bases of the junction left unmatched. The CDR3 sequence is CASSTPDRVEQYF. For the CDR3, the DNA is TGCGCCAGCAGCACCCCGGACAGGGTAGAGCAGTACTTC. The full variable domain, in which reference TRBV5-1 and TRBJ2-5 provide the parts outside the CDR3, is KAGVTQTPRYLIKTRGQQVTLSCSPISGHRSVSWYQQTPGQGLQFLFEYFSETQRNKGNFPGRFSGRQFSNSRSEMNVSTLELGDSALYLCASSTPDRVEQYFGPGTRLLVL.

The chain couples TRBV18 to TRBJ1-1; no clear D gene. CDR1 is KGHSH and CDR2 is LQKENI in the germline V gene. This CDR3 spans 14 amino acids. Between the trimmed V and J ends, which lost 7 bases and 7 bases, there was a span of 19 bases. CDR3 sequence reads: CASLETRKPDEAFF. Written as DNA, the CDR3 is TGTGCCAGCTTAGAAACTAGGAAGCCGGATGAAGCTTTCTTT.

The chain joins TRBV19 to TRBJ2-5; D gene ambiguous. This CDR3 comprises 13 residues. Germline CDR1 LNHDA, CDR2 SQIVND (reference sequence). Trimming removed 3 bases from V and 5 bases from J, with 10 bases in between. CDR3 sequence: CASSISGYETQYF. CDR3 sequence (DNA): TGTGCCAGTAGTATCTCAGGATATGAGACCCAGTACTTC.

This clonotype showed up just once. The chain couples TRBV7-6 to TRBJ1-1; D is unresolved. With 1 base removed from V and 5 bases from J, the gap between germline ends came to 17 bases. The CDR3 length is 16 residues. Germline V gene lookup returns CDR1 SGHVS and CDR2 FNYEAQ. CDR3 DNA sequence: TGTGCCAGCAGCTTAGGGGTGAGCGGGGTTACGACTGAAGCTTTCTTT. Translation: CASSLGVSGVTTEAFF. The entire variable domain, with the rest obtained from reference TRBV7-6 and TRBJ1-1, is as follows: GAGVSQSPRYKVTKRGQDVALRCDPISGHVSLYWYRQALGQGPEFLTYFNYEAQQDKSGLPNDRFSAERPEGSISTLTIQRTEQRDSAMYRCASSLGVSGVTTEAFFGQGTRLTVV.

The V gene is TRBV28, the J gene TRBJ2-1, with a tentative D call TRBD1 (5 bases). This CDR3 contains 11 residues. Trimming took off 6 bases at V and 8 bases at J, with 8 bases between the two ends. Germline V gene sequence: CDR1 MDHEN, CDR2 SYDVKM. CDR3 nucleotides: TGTGCCAGCAGGTCAGGGTATGAGCAGTTCTTC. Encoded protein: CASRSGYEQFF.

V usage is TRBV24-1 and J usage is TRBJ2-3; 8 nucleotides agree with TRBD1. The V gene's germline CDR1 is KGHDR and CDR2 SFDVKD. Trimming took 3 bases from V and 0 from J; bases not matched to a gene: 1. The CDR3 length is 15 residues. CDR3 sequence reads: CATSDRDRSTDTQYF. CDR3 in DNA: TGTGCCACCAGTGATAGGGACAGGAGCACAGATACGCAGTATTTT.

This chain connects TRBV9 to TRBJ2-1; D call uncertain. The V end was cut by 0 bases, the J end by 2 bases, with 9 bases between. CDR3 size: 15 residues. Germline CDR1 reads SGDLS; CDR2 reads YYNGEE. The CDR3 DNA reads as TGTGCCAGCAGCGTAGATGAGGAACCCTACAATGAGCAGTTCTTC. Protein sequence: CASSVDEEPYNEQFF.

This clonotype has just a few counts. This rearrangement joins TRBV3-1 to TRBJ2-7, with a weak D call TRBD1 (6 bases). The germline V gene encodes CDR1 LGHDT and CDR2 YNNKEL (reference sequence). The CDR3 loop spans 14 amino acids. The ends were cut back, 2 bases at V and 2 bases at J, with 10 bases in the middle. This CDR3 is CASSQTGTPYEQYF. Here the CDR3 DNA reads TGTGCCAGCAGCCAAACGGGGACACCCTACGAGCAGTACTTC.

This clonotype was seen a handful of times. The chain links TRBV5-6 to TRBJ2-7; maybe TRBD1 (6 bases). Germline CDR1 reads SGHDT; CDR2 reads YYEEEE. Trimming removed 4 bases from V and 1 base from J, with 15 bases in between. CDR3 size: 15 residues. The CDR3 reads CASSAQGISSYEQYF. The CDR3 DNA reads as TGTGCCAGCAGCGCACAGGGTATCAGTTCCTACGAGCAGTACTTC.

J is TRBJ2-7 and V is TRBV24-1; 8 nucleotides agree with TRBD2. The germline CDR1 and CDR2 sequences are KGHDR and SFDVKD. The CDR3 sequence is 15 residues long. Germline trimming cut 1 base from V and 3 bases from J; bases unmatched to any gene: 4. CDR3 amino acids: CATSDLRLACYEQYF. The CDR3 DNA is TGTGCCACCAGTGATTTAAGACTAGCGTGCTACGAGCAGTACTTC.

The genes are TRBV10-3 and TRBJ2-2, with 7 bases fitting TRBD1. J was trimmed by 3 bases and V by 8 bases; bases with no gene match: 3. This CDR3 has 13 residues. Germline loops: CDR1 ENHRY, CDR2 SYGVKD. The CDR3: CAIHRGDTGELFF. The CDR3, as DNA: TGTGCCATCCACAGGGGCGACACCGGGGAGCTGTTTTTT.

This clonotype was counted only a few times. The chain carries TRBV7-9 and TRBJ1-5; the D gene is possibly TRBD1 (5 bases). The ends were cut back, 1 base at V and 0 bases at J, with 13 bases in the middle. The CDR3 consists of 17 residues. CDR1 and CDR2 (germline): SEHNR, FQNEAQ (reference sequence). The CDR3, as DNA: TGTGCCAGCAGCTTAGGGGGAGGGACGGATAGCAATCAGCCCCAGCATTTT. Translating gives CASSLGGGTDSNQPQHF. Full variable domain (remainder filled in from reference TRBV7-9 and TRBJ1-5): DTGVSQNPRHKITKRGQNVTFRCDPISEHNRLYWYRQTLGQGPEFLTYFQNEAQLEKSRLLSDRFSAERPKGSFSTLEIQRTEQGDSAMYLCASSLGGGTDSNQPQHFGDGTRLSIL.

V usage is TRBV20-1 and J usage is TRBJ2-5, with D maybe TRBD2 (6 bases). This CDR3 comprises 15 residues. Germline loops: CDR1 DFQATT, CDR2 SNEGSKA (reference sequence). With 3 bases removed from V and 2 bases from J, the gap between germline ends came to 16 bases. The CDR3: CSARASSGPQETQYF. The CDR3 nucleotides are TGCAGTGCTAGGGCTTCCAGCGGGCCTCAAGAGACCCAGTACTTC.

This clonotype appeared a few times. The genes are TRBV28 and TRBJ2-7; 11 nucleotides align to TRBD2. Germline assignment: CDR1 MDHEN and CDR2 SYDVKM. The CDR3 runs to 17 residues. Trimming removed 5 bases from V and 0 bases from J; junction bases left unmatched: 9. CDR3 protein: CASSLGLADTRSYEQYF. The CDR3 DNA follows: TGTGCCAGCAGTCTGGGACTAGCGGACACCCGCTCCTACGAGCAGTACTTC.

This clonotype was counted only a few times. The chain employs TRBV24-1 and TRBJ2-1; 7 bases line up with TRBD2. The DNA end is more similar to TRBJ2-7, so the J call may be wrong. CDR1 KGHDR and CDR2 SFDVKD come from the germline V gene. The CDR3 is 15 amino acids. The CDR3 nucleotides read TGTGCCACCAGTGACACGAGCGGGGACTACAATGAGCAGTACTTC. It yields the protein CATSDTSGDYNEQYF.

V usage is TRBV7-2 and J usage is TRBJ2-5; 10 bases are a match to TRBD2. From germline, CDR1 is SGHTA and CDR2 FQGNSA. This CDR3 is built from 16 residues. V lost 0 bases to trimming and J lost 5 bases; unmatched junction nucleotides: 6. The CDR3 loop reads CASSLAVAGGAETQYF. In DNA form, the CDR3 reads TGTGCCAGCAGCTTAGCGGTAGCGGGAGGAGCGGAGACCCAGTACTTC.

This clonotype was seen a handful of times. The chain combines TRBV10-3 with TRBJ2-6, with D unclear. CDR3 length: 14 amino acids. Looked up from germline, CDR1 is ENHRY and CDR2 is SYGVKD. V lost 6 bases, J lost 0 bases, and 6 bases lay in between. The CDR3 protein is CAIRNSSGANVLTF. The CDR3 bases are TGTGCCATCAGAAACAGCTCTGGGGCCAACGTCCTGACTTTC.

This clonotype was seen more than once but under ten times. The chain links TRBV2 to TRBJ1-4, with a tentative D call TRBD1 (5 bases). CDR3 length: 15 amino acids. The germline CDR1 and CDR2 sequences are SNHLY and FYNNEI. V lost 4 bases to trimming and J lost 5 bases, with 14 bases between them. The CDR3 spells CASSAVRGENEKLFF. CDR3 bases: TGTGCCAGCAGTGCAGTGAGGGGCGAAAATGAAAAACTGTTTTTT.

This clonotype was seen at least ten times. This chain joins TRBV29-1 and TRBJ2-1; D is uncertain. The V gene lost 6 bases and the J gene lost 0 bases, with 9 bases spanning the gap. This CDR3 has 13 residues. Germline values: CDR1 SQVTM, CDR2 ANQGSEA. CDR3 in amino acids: CSVASSSYNEQFF. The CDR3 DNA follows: TGCAGCGTCGCGAGCAGCTCCTACAATGAGCAGTTCTTC.

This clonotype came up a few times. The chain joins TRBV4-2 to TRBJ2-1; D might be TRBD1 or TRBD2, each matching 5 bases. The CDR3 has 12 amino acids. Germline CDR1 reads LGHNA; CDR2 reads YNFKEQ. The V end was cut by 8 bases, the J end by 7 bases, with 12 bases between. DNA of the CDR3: TGTGCCAGCGGACGGGGCGCGAATGAGCAGTTCTTC. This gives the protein CASGRGANEQFF.

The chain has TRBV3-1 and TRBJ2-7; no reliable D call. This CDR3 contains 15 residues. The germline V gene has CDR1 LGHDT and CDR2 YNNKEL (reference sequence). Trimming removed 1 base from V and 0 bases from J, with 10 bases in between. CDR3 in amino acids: CASSQAPLYSYEQYF. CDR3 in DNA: TGTGCCAGCAGCCAAGCCCCCCTGTACTCCTACGAGCAGTACTTC.